The 3 T cell receptor beta chains listed next were all sequenced from one sample in a study of cytomegalovirus exposure and HLA in healthy donors. Use of 60 Vbeta and 13 Jbeta primers characterized the PCR. Sequencing used immunoSEQ multiplex PCR; TCRdb keeps in-frame clones, though not all of them. The repertoire includes more than 85,000 clones, approximately 81% of them detected once, and roughly 15% sits in the top ten. Sequenced: PBMCs. Receptor source: a male donor in good health and CMV-seropositive.

The V gene is TRBV11-2, the J gene TRBJ1-2; D not resolved. This CDR3 has 15 amino acids. V was trimmed by 5 bases and J by 8 bases, leaving 21 bases between them. From germline, CDR1 is SGHAT and CDR2 FQNNGV. CDR3 sequence (DNA): TGTGCCAGCAGCAACGGTTATGGTCGGGTGTTGGGCTACACCTTC. Translating it yields CASSNGYGRVLGYTF.

This chain uses TRBV19 with TRBJ2-6; possibly TRBD2 for D (6 bases). The CDR3 runs 18 residues. The ends were cut back, 7 bases at V and 0 bases at J, with 19 bases in the middle. Germline V gene lookup returns CDR1 LNHDA and CDR2 SQIVND (reference sequence). DNA for the CDR3: TGTGCCAGTAAACTGGGGGGTAATCTTTTCTCTGGGGCCAACGTCCTGACTTTC. Translating it yields CASKLGGNLFSGANVLTF.

The rearrangement joins TRBV6-5 to TRBJ1-3; 8 nucleotides match TRBD1. V lost 7 bases to trimming and J lost 4 bases; unmatched junction nucleotides: 6. The germline CDR1 and CDR2 sequences are MNHEY and SVGAGI. This CDR3 has 14 residues. The CDR3 DNA is TGTGCCAGCACCCAAGCAGGGGGCGGAAACACCATATATTTT. Its protein is CASTQAGGGNTIYF.